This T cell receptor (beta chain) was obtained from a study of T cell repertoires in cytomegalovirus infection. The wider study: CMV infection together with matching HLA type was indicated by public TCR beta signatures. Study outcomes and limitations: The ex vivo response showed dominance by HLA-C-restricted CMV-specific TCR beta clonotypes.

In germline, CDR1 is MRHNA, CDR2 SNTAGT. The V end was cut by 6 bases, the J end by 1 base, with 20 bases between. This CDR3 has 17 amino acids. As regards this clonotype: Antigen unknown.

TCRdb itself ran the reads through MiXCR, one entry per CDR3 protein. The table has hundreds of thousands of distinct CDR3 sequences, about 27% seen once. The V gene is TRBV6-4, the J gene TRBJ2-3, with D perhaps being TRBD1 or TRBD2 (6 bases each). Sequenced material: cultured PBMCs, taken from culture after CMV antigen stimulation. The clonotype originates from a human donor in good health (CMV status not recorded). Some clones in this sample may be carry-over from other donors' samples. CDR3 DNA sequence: TGTGCCAGCAGCCGGACAGTCGGGGGAGAGGGCACAGATACGCAGTATTTT. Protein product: CASSRTVGGEGTDTQYF.